Reported below is one T cell receptor beta chain. Its antigen is not known. The table came from immunoSEQ multiplex PCR; TCRdb's copy has only in-frame clones and leaves some out. The data show around 550,000 clones, 96% seen once. This sample was included in a study of shared clonotypes between healthy human individuals. Study details: Plates per donor: three CD4 naive, three CD4 memory, two CD8 naive, one CD8 memory.

Notes on the study in general: Roughly 5% of naive CD4 clonotypes were common to a handful of donors.

V dropped 5 bases and J dropped 2 bases, with 11 bases sitting between them. The CDR3 loop spans 14 amino acids. The germline V gene encodes CDR1 SGHVS and CDR2 FQNEAQ. The chain joins TRBV7-8 to TRBJ2-3; D gene uncertain. This clonotype was sampled from a woman in her twenties or thirties in good health. Sequencing was carried out using naive CD4+ T cells sorted from blood. Subset noted: CD45RA+ positively selected. The chain's CDR3 is CASSPSSSTDTQYF. DNA for the CDR3: TGTGCCAGCAGCCCATCCTCGTCCACAGATACGCAGTATTTT. Together with reference TRBV7-8 and TRBJ2-3, the CDR3 gives the full variable domain: GAGVSQSPRYKVAKRGQDVALRCDPISGHVSLFWYQQALGQGPEFLTYFQNEAQLDKSGLPSDRFFAERPEGSVSTLKIQRTQQEDSAVYLCASSPSSSTDTQYFGPGTRLTVL.